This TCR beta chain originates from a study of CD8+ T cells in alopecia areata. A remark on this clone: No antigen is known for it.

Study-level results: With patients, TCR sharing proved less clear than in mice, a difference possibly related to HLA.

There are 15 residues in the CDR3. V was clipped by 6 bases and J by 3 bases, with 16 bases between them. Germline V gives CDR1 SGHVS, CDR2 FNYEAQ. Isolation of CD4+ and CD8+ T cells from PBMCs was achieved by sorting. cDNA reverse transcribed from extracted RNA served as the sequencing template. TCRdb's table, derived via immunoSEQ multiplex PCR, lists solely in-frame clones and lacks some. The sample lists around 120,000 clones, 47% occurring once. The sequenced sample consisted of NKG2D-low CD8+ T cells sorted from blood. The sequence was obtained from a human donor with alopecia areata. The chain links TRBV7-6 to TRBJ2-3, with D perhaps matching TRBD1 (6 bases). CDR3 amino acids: CASSPRWQGTDTQYF. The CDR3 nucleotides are TGTGCCAGCAGTCCAAGGTGGCAGGGGACAGATACGCAGTATTTT.